The T cell receptor (beta chain) described here comes from a study of cytomegalovirus exposure and HLA in healthy donors. Measured with immunoSEQ multiplex PCR; TCRdb has only the in-frame clones, and not every one. This sample yields over 150,000 clones, of which roughly 89% are seen a single time; roughly 3% belongs to the top ten. V was trimmed by 6 bases and J by 4 bases, leaving 18 bases between them. CDR1 is SNHLY and CDR2 is FYNNEI in the germline V gene. The CDR3 runs to 15 residues. The sequencing input was PBMCs. This chain links TRBV2 with TRBJ1-1, with a possible D match to TRBD1 (5 bases). The clonotype was recovered from a woman aged 18-29 years in good health and CMV-seropositive. CDR3 sequence: CASSPEQVGRTEAFF. The CDR3 DNA sequence: TGTGCCAGCAGCCCAGAACAGGTGGGGCGCACTGAAGCTTTCTTT.